This TCR beta chain originates from a study of low-dose radiotherapy and immunotherapy resistance in tumors. Background on the study: With fractions of 0.5 Gy given every 2 weeks, Cohort 1 accumulated a total of 6.5 Gy. The study gave patients oral aspirin 300 mg daily for four cycles from cycle 1 day 1.

First-strand cDNA used TRAV- and TRBV-specific primers, covering alpha and beta chains. Amplification, which lasted 15 to 20 PCR cycles, used a constant-region primer and V-primer adapter to amplify TCRs. TCRdb passed the reads through MiXCR, listing each CDR3 protein once. The data show tens of thousands of distinct CDR3 sequences, about a sixth seen once. Specified time point: before trial treatment. The study gave donors nivolumab, ipilimumab, aspirin, low-dose cyclophosphamide and low-dose radiotherapy. Those eligible were patients bearing advanced solid tumors lacking tumor-infiltrating lymphocytes. This CDR3 region has 12 residues. CDR1 and CDR2 (germline): SGHTS, YDEGEE. V was pared by 2 bases and J by 5 bases, with 5 bases between.

The sequence was obtained from a male donor with prostate cancer. The genes are TRBV5-8 and TRBJ1-5, with D uncertain. The material was PBMCs, obtained before treatment. Here the CDR3 reads CASSFSDQPQHF. Written as DNA, the CDR3 is TGTGCCAGCAGCTTTTCCGATCAGCCCCAGCATTTT.